A selection of T cell receptor beta chains follows, all from one sample in a study of sequential checkpoint blockade in melanoma. The table came from immunoSEQ multiplex PCR; TCRdb's copy has only in-frame clones and leaves some out. Among 7,700 or so clones, less than 65% were seen once, and the ten largest hold roughly 8.4%. Source: CD8+ T cells sorted from blood (inferred from file names), taken from a patient given nivolumab and ipilimumab in sequence. The receptors were gathered from a human donor with melanoma. The CDR3 runs from the conserved cysteine through the conserved F or W. Fields, in order: D gene, clone size, J gene, V gene, CDR3 protein, CDR3 DNA. The D gene is left open where the match is weak. Size values are once, few and many counts, or a class for expanded clones, and some rows have none.

-	-	TRBJ2-7	TRBV7-8	CASSLGREERTRVAYEQYF	TGTGCCAGCAGCTTAGGTCGCGAGGAGCGGACCCGCGTGGCCTACGAGCAGTACTTC
-	few	TRBJ2-7	TRBV19	CASSRSARLREQYF	TGTGCCAGTAGTAGGTCAGCCAGGCTCCGCGAGCAGTACTTC
TRBD1	-	TRBJ2-7	TRBV29-1	CSVEQGGTYEQYF	TGCAGCGTAGAACAGGGGGGTACCTACGAGCAGTACTTC
-	-	TRBJ1-2	TRBV6-1	CASSALTGYGYTF	TGTGCCAGCAGTGCCCTCACAGGGTATGGCTACACCTTC
TRBD1	-	TRBJ2-3	TRBV9	CASSPRGTGGPTDTQYF	TGTGCCAGCAGCCCCCGAGGGACAGGGGGCCCCACAGATACGCAGTATTTT
-	-	TRBJ1-1	TRBV5-6	CASSPSFSNTEAFF	TGTGCCAGCAGCCCTTCCTTCTCTAACACTGAAGCTTTCTTT
TRBD1	few	TRBJ2-7	TRBV7-9	CASSLGTGIGYEQYF	TGTGCCAGCAGCTTAGGGACAGGGATAGGGTACGAGCAGTACTTC
-	-	TRBJ2-7	TRBV5-5	CASSLGGLPGYEQYF	TGTGCCAGCAGCTTGGGGGGACTCCCCGGTTACGAGCAGTACTTC
-	once	TRBJ2-5	TRBV30	CAWSVQGHETQYF	TGTGCCTGGAGTGTCCAGGGCCACGAGACCCAGTACTTC
-	-	TRBJ1-1	TRBV4-2	CASSHPMTVMNTEAFF	TGTGCCAGCAGCCATCCTATGACAGTTATGAACACTGAAGCTTTCTTT
-	-	TRBJ1-6	TRBV19	CASRNRPISYNSPLHF	TGTGCCAGTAGGAACAGGCCTATCTCCTATAATTCACCCCTCCACTTT
-	-	TRBJ2-7	TRBV27	CASSLLVREGLGEQYF	TGTGCCAGCAGTTTATTGGTCAGAGAAGGTCTAGGCGAGCAGTACTTC
TRBD1	-	TRBJ2-1	TRBV7-8	CASSFGQGLYNEQFF	TGTGCCAGCAGCTTCGGACAGGGACTCTACAATGAGCAGTTCTTC
-	few	TRBJ1-6	TRBV4-3	CASSLTHRDPPTPLHF	TGCGCCAGCAGCCTTACCCACCGGGATCCACCGACACCCCTCCACTTT
-	-	TRBJ2-7	TRBV9	CASSATSSYEQYF	TGTGCCAGCAGCGCGACTAGCTCCTACGAGCAGTACTTC
TRBD1	-	TRBJ1-2	TRBV28	CASSFSNRGATGYTF	TGTGCCAGCAGTTTTTCGAACAGGGGCGCGACGGGCTACACCTTC
-	-	TRBJ2-7	TRBV10-3	CAISESQGGREQYF	TGTGCCATCAGTGAGTCTCAAGGTGGGCGCGAGCAGTACTTC
-	-	TRBJ1-1	TRBV5-1	CASSPPGGGAEAFF	TGCGCCAGCAGCCCGCCGGGAGGCGGGGCTGAAGCTTTCTTT
TRBD1	-	TRBJ1-4	TRBV4-3	CASSQDLGSGGEKLFF	TGCGCCAGCAGCCAAGATCTGGGGTCAGGGGGAGAAAAACTGTTTTTT
TRBD2	once	TRBJ2-7	TRBV7-3	CASSLLAGAPSYEQYF	TGTGCCAGCAGCCTCCTAGCGGGTGCGCCCTCCTACGAGCAGTACTTC
-	-	TRBJ1-5	TRBV19	CASSIGATGNNQPQHF	TGTGCCAGTAGTATAGGGGCGACAGGAAACAATCAGCCCCAGCATTTT
-	-	TRBJ1-4	TRBV13	CASSPGTSNEKLFF	TGTGCCAGCAGCCCAGGGACTTCAAATGAAAAACTGTTTTTT
TRBD2	-	TRBJ2-7	TRBV2	CASSEEPSGGYEQYF	TGTGCCAGCAGTGAAGAACCTTCGGGAGGCTACGAGCAGTACTTC
-	-	TRBJ2-7	TRBV7-9	CASSSKTHPSYEQYF	TGTGCCAGCAGCTCCAAGACTCATCCCTCCTACGAGCAGTACTTC
-	-	TRBJ2-7	TRBV6-1	CASSEVEEGYEQYF	TGTGCCAGCAGTGAAGTCGAGGAGGGCTACGAGCAGTACTTC
TRBD1	-	TRBJ2-7	TRBV7-6	CATGQGASYEQYF	TGTGCCACCGGACAGGGGGCCTCCTACGAGCAGTACTTC
-	once	TRBJ2-7	TRBV11-2	CASSSRNRDTYEQYF	TGTGCCAGCAGCTCCCGCAACAGGGATACCTACGAGCAGTACTTC
-	-	TRBJ1-1	TRBV11-3	CASSFRGRNTEAFF	TGTGCCAGCAGCTTTCGGGGAAGGAACACTGAAGCTTTCTTT
TRBD1	-	TRBJ1-1	TRBV28	CASTGEVRGVEIEAFF	TGTGCCAGCACTGGGGAGGTCAGGGGGGTAGAGATTGAAGCTTTCTTT
TRBD1	-	TRBJ1-5	TRBV27	CASSKLGDRDQPQHF	TGTGCCAGCAGTAAACTCGGGGACAGGGATCAGCCCCAGCATTTT
-	-	TRBJ1-1	TRBV27	CASSLGGAYTEAFF	TGTGCCAGCAGTTTAGGGGGGGCTTACACTGAAGCTTTCTTT
TRBD1	-	TRBJ2-7	TRBV4-3	CASSQFLLQGQSLYEQYF	TGCGCCAGCAGCCAATTCCTTCTTCAGGGACAGAGCCTCTACGAGCAGTACTTC
TRBD2	few	TRBJ2-7	TRBV11-2	CASSLGAAGGGYEQYF	TGTGCCAGCAGCTTAGGAGCAGCGGGAGGGGGGTACGAGCAGTACTTC
-	few	TRBJ1-1	TRBV9	CASSVGSGLLNTEAFF	TGTGCCAGCAGCGTAGGATCAGGGTTGTTGAACACTGAAGCTTTCTTT
TRBD1	-	TRBJ1-1	TRBV4-3	CATSGGTNTEAFF	TGCGCCACCTCAGGGGGGACTAACACTGAAGCTTTCTTT
TRBD1	-	TRBJ2-7	TRBV6-1	CASSRGPTYEQYF	TGTGCCAGCAGCAGGGGGCCGACCTACGAGCAGTACTTC
TRBD2	few	TRBJ2-7	TRBV4-2	CASSQEIGREQYF	TGTGCCAGCAGCCAAGAAATCGGGAGGGAGCAGTACTTC
TRBD2	-	TRBJ2-7	TRBV6-1	CASSERAGGREQYF	TGTGCCAGCAGTGAACGAGCGGGAGGGCGAGAGCAGTACTTC
TRBD1	-	TRBJ2-7	TRBV27	CASSFLGQGYEQYF	TGTGCCAGCAGTTTCCTGGGACAGGGATACGAGCAGTACTTC
-	-	TRBJ2-7	TRBV9	CASSVAGGYYEQYF	TGTGCCAGCAGCGTCGCTGGGGGCTACTACGAGCAGTACTTC
-	-	TRBJ2-7	TRBV27	CASSLISSYEQYF	TGTGCCAGCAGTTTAATTAGCTCCTACGAGCAGTACTTC
-	-	TRBJ1-1	TRBV7-9	CASTLGRGTEAFF	TGTGCCAGCACCCTCGGCAGGGGCACTGAAGCTTTCTTT
-	-	TRBJ1-6	TRBV5-4	CASSPLGGAGNSPLHF	TGTGCCAGCAGTCCGTTAGGGGGGGCAGGAAATTCACCCCTCCACTTT
-	-	TRBJ1-6	TRBV28	CASSFTRRGSPLHF	TGTGCCAGCAGTTTTACAAGGCGAGGTTCACCCCTCCACTTT
TRBD2	-	TRBJ2-1	TRBV4-1	CASMTSGSLNEQFF	TGCGCCAGCATGACTAGCGGGAGTCTCAATGAGCAGTTCTTC
TRBD1	-	TRBJ2-7	TRBV10-2	CASSLTGAHEQYF	TGCGCCAGCAGCCTGACAGGGGCCCACGAGCAGTACTTC
-	large	TRBJ2-7	TRBV10-3	CAISEWRLEQYF	TGTGCCATCAGTGAGTGGCGGCTCGAGCAGTACTTC
TRBD2	once	TRBJ2-1	TRBV5-6	CASRLWGGNEQFF	TGTGCCAGCCGTCTATGGGGGGGCAATGAGCAGTTCTTC
-	-	TRBJ1-1	TRBV6-5	CASSYSPQGTEAFF	TGTGCCAGCAGTTACTCGCCACAGGGCACTGAAGCTTTCTTT
-	-	TRBJ2-7	TRBV27	CASSFGGYEQYF	TGTGCCAGCAGTTTCGGGGGTTACGAGCAGTACTTC
-	-	TRBJ1-2	TRBV6-6	CASSYAPNYGYTF	TGTGCCAGCAGTTACGCGCCTAACTATGGCTACACCTTC
-	-	TRBJ1-4	TRBV28	CASSLSYGGANEKLFF	TGTGCCAGCAGTCTAAGTTATGGGGGGGCTAATGAAAAACTGTTTTTT
-	many	TRBJ1-2	TRBV7-9	CASSPGTYSNPNYGYTF	TGTGCCAGCAGCCCGGGGACTTACTCAAACCCTAACTATGGCTACACCTTC
-	-	TRBJ2-7	TRBV4-1	CASSDSGISHEQYF	TGCGCCAGCAGCGATTCAGGGATCTCCCACGAGCAGTACTTC
TRBD2	-	TRBJ2-5	TRBV30	CAWSGLGVETQYF	TGTGCCTGGAGCGGACTAGGGGTAGAGACCCAGTACTTC